The clone carrying this TCR beta chain occurred a few times. Its antigen is not identified. The germline V gene has CDR1 SEHNR and CDR2 FQNEAQ (reference sequence). The CDR3 has 14 amino acids. The V and J ends lost 5 bases and 5 bases respectively, with 16 bases between them. Every patient had bone marrow sampled while the disease was active. The source of the sample is a study of read filtering for tumor transcriptome and immune sequencing. Study conclusions and caveats: RNA-seq captured clonotypes less deeply and reliably than IR-seq.

This library used 300 to 450 ng RNA and molecular barcoded adaptors spanning alpha/delta and beta/gamma chains. Using its own MiXCR run on the reads, TCRdb lists one record per CDR3 protein. The sample consists of tens of thousands of distinct CDR3 sequences, 20% to 25% of them appearing once. The J gene is TRBJ2-7, the V gene TRBV7-9; maybe TRBD1 (6 bases). This receptor was identified in a donor aged 40 or older with multiple myeloma. Sequenced sample: a population of CD138-negative cells sorted from bone marrow. The CDR3 nucleotides read TGTGCCAGCAGCCGTCGGACAGATAGGAACGAGCAGTACTTC. This gives the protein CASSRRTDRNEQYF.